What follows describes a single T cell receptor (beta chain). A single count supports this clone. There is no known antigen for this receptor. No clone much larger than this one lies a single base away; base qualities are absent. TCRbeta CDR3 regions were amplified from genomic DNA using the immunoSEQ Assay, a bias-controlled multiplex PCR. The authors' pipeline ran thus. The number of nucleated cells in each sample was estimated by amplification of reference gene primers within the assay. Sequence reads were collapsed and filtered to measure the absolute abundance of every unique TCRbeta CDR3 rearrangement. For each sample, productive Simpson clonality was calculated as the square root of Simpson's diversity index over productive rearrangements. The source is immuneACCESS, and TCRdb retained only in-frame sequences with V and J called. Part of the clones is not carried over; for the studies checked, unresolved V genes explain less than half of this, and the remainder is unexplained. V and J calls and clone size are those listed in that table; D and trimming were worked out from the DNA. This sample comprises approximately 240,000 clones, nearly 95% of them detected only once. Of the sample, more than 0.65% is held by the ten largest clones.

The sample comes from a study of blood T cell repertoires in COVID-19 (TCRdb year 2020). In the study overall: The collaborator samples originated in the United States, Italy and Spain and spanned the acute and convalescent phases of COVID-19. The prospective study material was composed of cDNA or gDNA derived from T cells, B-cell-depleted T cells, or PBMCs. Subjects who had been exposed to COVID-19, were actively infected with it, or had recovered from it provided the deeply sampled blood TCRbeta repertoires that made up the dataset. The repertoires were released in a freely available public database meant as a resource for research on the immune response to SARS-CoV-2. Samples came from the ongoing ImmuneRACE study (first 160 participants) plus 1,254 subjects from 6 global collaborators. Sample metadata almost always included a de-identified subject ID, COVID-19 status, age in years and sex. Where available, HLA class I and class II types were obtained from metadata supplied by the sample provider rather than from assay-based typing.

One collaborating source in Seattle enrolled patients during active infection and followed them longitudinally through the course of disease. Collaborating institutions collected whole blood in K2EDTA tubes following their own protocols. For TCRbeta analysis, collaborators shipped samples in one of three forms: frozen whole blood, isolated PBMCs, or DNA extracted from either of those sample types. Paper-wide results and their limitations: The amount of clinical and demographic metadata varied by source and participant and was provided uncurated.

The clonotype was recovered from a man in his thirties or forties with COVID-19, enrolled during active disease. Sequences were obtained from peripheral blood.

The sequence in DNA is TGTGCCAGTAGTATAGGGGCAGGGAATGGCTACACCTTC. Translation gives CASSIGAGNGYTF. The chain couples TRBV19 to TRBJ1-2; the D region possibly corresponds to TRBD1 (5 bases align). V is cut by 1 base and J by 6 bases, and the space between the germline ends is 9 bases. The CDR3 runs 13 residues from the cysteine to the phenylalanine. Only the CDR3 portion is preserved as DNA: 39 bases, with reading frame beginning at the first base. CDR1 and CDR2 are read off the germline V gene (reference sequence) as LNHDA and SQIVND.